The rows below give T cell receptor beta chains drawn from one sample of a study of blood T cell repertoires in COVID-19. Sequenced by immunoSEQ multiplex PCR; TCRdb stores in-frame clones only, minus some. The table has some 35,000 clones, roughly 89% seen once. Sequenced input: peripheral blood. Source of these receptors: a human donor in a cohort sampled during active COVID-19. Both conserved end residues are part of each CDR3. The D gene is left open where the match is weak. Some rows mark clone size as missing; the rest say once, few, many or name a class of expanded clone.

clone_size: once
d_call: TRBD2
j_call: TRBJ2-7
v_call: TRBV3-1/TRBV3-2
cdr3_aa: CASSQDGRERSYEQYF
cdr3_nt: TGTGCCAGCAGCCAAGATGGGCGGGAGCGCTCCTACGAGCAGTACTTC

clone_size: -
d_call: TRBD2
j_call: TRBJ2-3
v_call: TRBV18
cdr3_aa: CASSPRGGVTDTQYF
cdr3_nt: TGTGCCAGCTCACCTCGGGGGGGGGTCACAGATACGCAGTATTTT

clone_size: -
d_call: -
j_call: TRBJ2-1
v_call: TRBV5-1
cdr3_aa: CASSITGQSSYNEQFF
cdr3_nt: TGCGCCAGCAGCATAACAGGACAGAGCTCCTACAATGAGCAGTTCTTC

clone_size: -
d_call: -
j_call: TRBJ2-1
v_call: TRBV7-2
cdr3_aa: CASSFSSAYNEQFF
cdr3_nt: TGTGCCAGCAGCTTCTCTAGCGCCTACAATGAGCAGTTCTTC

clone_size: -
d_call: TRBD1
j_call: TRBJ1-4
v_call: TRBV6-5
cdr3_aa: CASRGTGADNEKLFF
cdr3_nt: TGTGCCAGCAGGGGGACAGGGGCGGATAATGAAAAACTGTTTTTT

clone_size: -
d_call: TRBD1
j_call: TRBJ2-1
v_call: TRBV5-1
cdr3_aa: CASSLTGQGNEQFF
cdr3_nt: TGCGCCAGCAGCCTGACGGGACAGGGGAATGAGCAGTTCTTC

clone_size: -
d_call: -
j_call: TRBJ2-2
v_call: TRBV6-5
cdr3_aa: CASTPVIGELFF
cdr3_nt: TGTGCCAGCACCCCAGTTATCGGGGAGCTGTTTTTT

clone_size: few
d_call: -
j_call: TRBJ1-2
v_call: TRBV18
cdr3_aa: CASSPSETVNYGYTF
cdr3_nt: TGTGCCAGCTCACCTTCCGAGACAGTCAACTATGGCTACACCTTC

clone_size: few
d_call: TRBD2
j_call: TRBJ2-1
v_call: TRBV19
cdr3_aa: CASSISPAGGPGDEQFF
cdr3_nt: TGTGCCAGTAGTATTTCCCCAGCGGGAGGGCCAGGTGATGAGCAGTTCTTC

clone_size: -
d_call: -
j_call: TRBJ2-7
v_call: TRBV11-2
cdr3_aa: CASSLRAGHSAEQYF
cdr3_nt: TGTGCCAGCAGCTTACGGGCGGGGCATTCAGCCGAGCAGTACTTC

clone_size: -
d_call: -
j_call: TRBJ2-1
v_call: TRBV21-1
cdr3_aa: CASSTGIKVYNEQFF
cdr3_nt: TGTGCCAGCAGTACAGGGATCAAAGTCTACAATGAGCAGTTCTTC

clone_size: -
d_call: -
j_call: TRBJ2-7
v_call: TRBV6-2/TRBV6-3
cdr3_aa: CASSYQGTYEQYF
cdr3_nt: TGTGCCAGCAGTTATCAGGGGACCTACGAGCAGTACTTC

clone_size: -
d_call: TRBD1
j_call: TRBJ1-1
v_call: TRBV27
cdr3_aa: CASRPFGQGRTEAFF
cdr3_nt: TGTGCCAGCAGACCCTTTGGACAGGGAAGAACTGAAGCTTTCTTT

clone_size: -
d_call: TRBD1
j_call: TRBJ1-2
v_call: TRBV6-2/TRBV6-3
cdr3_aa: CASSYPRDRALGYTF
cdr3_nt: TGTGCCAGCAGTTACCCGCGGGACAGGGCGCTTGGCTACACCTTC

clone_size: -
d_call: -
j_call: TRBJ1-2
v_call: TRBV7-8
cdr3_aa: CASSPEIERGYGYTF
cdr3_nt: TGTGCCAGCAGCCCCGAGATTGAACGAGGCTATGGCTACACCTTC

clone_size: -
d_call: -
j_call: TRBJ2-7
v_call: TRBV19
cdr3_aa: CASSIQTGGYEQYF
cdr3_nt: TGTGCCAGTAGTATACAGACAGGTGGCTACGAGCAGTACTTC

clone_size: once
d_call: TRBD2
j_call: TRBJ2-7
v_call: TRBV5-1
cdr3_aa: CASSLGLAGGYEQYF
cdr3_nt: TGCGCCAGCAGCTTGGGACTAGCGGGGGGCTACGAGCAGTACTTC

clone_size: -
d_call: -
j_call: TRBJ2-6
v_call: TRBV28
cdr3_aa: CASSRGGAGANVLTF
cdr3_nt: TGTGCCAGCAGTAGGGGGGGCGCTGGGGCCAACGTCCTGACTTTC

clone_size: -
d_call: TRBD1
j_call: TRBJ2-7
v_call: TRBV18
cdr3_aa: CASSPKQGVPEQYF
cdr3_nt: TGTGCCAGCTCACCAAAACAGGGGGTTCCCGAGCAGTACTTC

clone_size: -
d_call: -
j_call: TRBJ2-3
v_call: TRBV2
cdr3_aa: CASQRGGDTDTQYF
cdr3_nt: TGTGCCAGCCAACGCGGCGGAGACACAGATACGCAGTATTTT

clone_size: -
d_call: -
j_call: TRBJ1-1
v_call: TRBV27
cdr3_aa: CASSLSPGLSEAFF
cdr3_nt: TGTGCCAGCAGTTTAAGTCCAGGGCTGTCTGAAGCTTTCTTT

clone_size: -
d_call: TRBD1
j_call: TRBJ2-7
v_call: TRBV27
cdr3_aa: CASSLWQGTGEQYF
cdr3_nt: TGTGCCAGCAGTTTATGGCAGGGGACAGGGGAGCAGTACTTC

clone_size: -
d_call: TRBD1
j_call: TRBJ1-2
v_call: TRBV20-1
cdr3_aa: CSAAGGYGYTF
cdr3_nt: TGCAGTGCTGCAGGGGGCTATGGCTACACCTTC

clone_size: -
d_call: TRBD2
j_call: TRBJ2-5
v_call: TRBV9
cdr3_aa: CASSVEGTSGIQETQYF
cdr3_nt: TGTGCCAGCAGCGTAGAGGGGACTAGCGGTATACAAGAGACCCAGTACTTC

clone_size: -
d_call: TRBD2
j_call: TRBJ2-1
v_call: TRBV7-3
cdr3_aa: CASSLISGRAYNEQFF
cdr3_nt: TGTGCCAGCAGCTTGATAAGCGGGAGGGCGTACAATGAGCAGTTCTTC

clone_size: -
d_call: -
j_call: TRBJ2-3
v_call: TRBV11-2
cdr3_aa: CASSLGMASEGDTQYF
cdr3_nt: TGTGCCAGCAGCTTAGGAATGGCCTCTGAGGGAGATACGCAGTATTTT

clone_size: once
d_call: TRBD2
j_call: TRBJ2-3
v_call: TRBV6-5
cdr3_aa: CASSRAGGRADTQYF
cdr3_nt: TGTGCCAGCAGTCGAGCGGGGGGCCGCGCAGATACGCAGTATTTT

clone_size: few
d_call: TRBD1
j_call: TRBJ1-1
v_call: TRBV11-1
cdr3_aa: CASSPDRAGITEAFF
cdr3_nt: TGTGCCAGCAGCCCGGACAGGGCCGGAATCACTGAAGCTTTCTTT

clone_size: -
d_call: -
j_call: TRBJ1-1
v_call: TRBV13
cdr3_aa: CASSLEQPAEAFF
cdr3_nt: TGTGCCAGCAGCTTAGAACAGCCAGCCGAAGCTTTCTTT

clone_size: -
d_call: -
j_call: TRBJ1-2
v_call: TRBV15
cdr3_aa: CATSRVGRSFGYTF
cdr3_nt: TGTGCCACCAGCAGAGTGGGCAGGTCCTTTGGCTACACCTTC

clone_size: -
d_call: -
j_call: TRBJ1-5
v_call: TRBV30
cdr3_aa: CAWSVPGRDSNQPQHF
cdr3_nt: TGTGCCTGGAGTGTACCGGGAAGGGATAGCAATCAGCCCCAGCATTTT

clone_size: -
d_call: TRBD1
j_call: TRBJ1-5
v_call: TRBV7-2
cdr3_aa: CASSPDRFLPQHF
cdr3_nt: TGTGCCAGCAGTCCGGACAGGTTTTTACCCCAGCATTTT

clone_size: few
d_call: -
j_call: TRBJ2-1
v_call: TRBV9
cdr3_aa: CASSVEAGGYPHNEQFF
cdr3_nt: TGTGCCAGCAGCGTAGAGGCAGGAGGGTACCCCCACAATGAGCAGTTCTTC

clone_size: -
d_call: TRBD2
j_call: TRBJ2-7
v_call: TRBV7-9
cdr3_aa: CASSFGLAGIEQYF
cdr3_nt: TGTGCCAGCAGCTTCGGACTAGCGGGGATCGAGCAGTACTTC

clone_size: -
d_call: -
j_call: TRBJ2-5
v_call: TRBV14
cdr3_aa: CASSRRHPTSGETQYF
cdr3_nt: TGTGCCAGCAGCCGCCGACATCCCACCTCGGGGGAGACCCAGTACTTC

clone_size: -
d_call: -
j_call: TRBJ2-7
v_call: TRBV28
cdr3_aa: CASSSLYEQYF
cdr3_nt: TGTGCCAGCAGTTCCCTCTACGAGCAGTACTTC

clone_size: -
d_call: TRBD1
j_call: TRBJ2-3
v_call: TRBV5-1
cdr3_aa: CASSEGQTNTDTQYF
cdr3_nt: TGCGCCAGCAGCGAGGGACAGACCAACACAGATACGCAGTATTTT

clone_size: -
d_call: TRBD1
j_call: TRBJ1-2
v_call: TRBV28
cdr3_aa: CASSLQKGAMGGYTF
cdr3_nt: TGTGCCAGCAGCCTCCAGAAGGGGGCGATGGGGGGCTACACCTTC

clone_size: few
d_call: TRBD1
j_call: TRBJ1-6
v_call: TRBV4-3
cdr3_aa: CASRGQVGSPLHF
cdr3_nt: TGCGCCAGCAGAGGACAGGTGGGTTCACCCCTCCACTTT

clone_size: -
d_call: TRBD2
j_call: TRBJ2-1
v_call: TRBV4-3
cdr3_aa: CASSQPTRGGRNEQFF
cdr3_nt: TGCGCCAGCAGCCAACCTACCCGGGGGGGGAGGAATGAGCAGTTCTTC

clone_size: -
d_call: -
j_call: TRBJ2-3
v_call: TRBV28
cdr3_aa: CASYHSGSGTDTQYF
cdr3_nt: TGTGCCTCTTACCACTCGGGATCGGGCACAGATACGCAGTATTTT